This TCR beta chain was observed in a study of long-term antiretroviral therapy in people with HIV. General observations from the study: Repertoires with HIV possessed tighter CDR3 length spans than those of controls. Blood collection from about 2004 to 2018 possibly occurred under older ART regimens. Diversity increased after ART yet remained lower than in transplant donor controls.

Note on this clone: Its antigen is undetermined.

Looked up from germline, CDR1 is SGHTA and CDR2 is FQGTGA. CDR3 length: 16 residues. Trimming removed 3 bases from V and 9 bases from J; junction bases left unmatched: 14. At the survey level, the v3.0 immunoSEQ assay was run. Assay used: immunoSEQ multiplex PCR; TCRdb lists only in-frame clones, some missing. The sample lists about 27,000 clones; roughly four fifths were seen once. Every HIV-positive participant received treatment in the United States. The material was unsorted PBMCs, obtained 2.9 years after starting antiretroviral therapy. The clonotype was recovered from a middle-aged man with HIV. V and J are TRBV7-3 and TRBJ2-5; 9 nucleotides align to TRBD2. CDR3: CASSLSAGGAGEAQYF. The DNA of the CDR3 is TGTGCCAGCAGCTTGTCAGCGGGGGGTGCCGGGGAGGCCCAGTACTTC.